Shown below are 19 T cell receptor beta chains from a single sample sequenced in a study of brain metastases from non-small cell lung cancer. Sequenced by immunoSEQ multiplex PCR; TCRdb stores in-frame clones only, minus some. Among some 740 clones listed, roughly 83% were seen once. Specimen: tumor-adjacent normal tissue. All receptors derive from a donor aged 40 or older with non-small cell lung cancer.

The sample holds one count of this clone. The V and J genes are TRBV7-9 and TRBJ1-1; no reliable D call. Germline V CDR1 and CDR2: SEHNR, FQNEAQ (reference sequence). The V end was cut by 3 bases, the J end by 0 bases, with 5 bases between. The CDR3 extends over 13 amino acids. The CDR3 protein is CASSLVMNTEAFF. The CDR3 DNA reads TGTGCCAGCAGCTTGGTGATGAACACTGAAGCTTTCTTT.

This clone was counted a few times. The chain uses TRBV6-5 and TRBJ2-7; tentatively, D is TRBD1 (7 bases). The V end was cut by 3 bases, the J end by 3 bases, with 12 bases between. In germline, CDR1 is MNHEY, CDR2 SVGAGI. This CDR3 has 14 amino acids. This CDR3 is CASSYGGGGYEQYF. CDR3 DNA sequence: TGTGCCAGCAGTTATGGAGGGGGCGGCTACGAGCAGTACTTC.

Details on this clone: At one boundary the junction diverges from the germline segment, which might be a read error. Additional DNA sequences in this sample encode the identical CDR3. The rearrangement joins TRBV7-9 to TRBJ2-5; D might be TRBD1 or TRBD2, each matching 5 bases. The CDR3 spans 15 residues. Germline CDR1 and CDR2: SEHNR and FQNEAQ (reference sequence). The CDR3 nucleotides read TGTGCTAGCAGCTTCGGGGCAGGGATTGAAGAGACCCAGTACTTC. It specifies CASSFGAGIEETQYF.

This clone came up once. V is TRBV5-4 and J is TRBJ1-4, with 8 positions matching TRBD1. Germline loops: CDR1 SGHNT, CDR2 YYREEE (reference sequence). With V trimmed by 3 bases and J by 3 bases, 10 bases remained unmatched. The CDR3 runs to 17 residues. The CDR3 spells CASSSKEQGVANEKLFF. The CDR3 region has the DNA TGTGCCAGCAGCTCCAAAGAACAGGGGGTGGCTAATGAAAAACTGTTTTTT.

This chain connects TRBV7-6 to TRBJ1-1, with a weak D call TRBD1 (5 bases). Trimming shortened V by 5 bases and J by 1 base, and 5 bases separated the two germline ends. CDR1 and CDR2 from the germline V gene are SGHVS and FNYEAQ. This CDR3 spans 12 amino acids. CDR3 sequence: CASSQGNTEAFF. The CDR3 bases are TGTGCCAGCAGCCAGGGGAACACTGAAGCTTTCTTT.

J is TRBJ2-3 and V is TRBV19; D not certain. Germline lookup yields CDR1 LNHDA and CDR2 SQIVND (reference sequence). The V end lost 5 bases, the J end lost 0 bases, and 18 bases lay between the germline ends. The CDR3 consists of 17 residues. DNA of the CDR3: TGTGCCAGTAGTCCCTCCGGCGGACGGGTCAGCACAGATACGCAGTATTTT. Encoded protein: CASSPSGGRVSTDTQYF. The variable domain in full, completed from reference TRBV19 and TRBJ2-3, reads DGGITQSPKYLFRKEGQNVTLSCEQNLNHDAMYWYRQDPGQGLRLIYYSQIVNDFQKGDIAEGYSVSREKKESFPLTVTSAQKNPTAFYLCASSPSGGRVSTDTQYFGPGTRLTVL.

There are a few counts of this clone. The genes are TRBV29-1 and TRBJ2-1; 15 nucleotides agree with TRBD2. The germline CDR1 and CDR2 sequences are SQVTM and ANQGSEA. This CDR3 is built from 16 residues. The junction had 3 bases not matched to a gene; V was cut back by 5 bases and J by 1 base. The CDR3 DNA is TGCAGCGTTCCCGGGACTAGCGGGGGGTCCTACAATGAGCAGTTCTTC. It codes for CSVPGTSGGSYNEQFF.

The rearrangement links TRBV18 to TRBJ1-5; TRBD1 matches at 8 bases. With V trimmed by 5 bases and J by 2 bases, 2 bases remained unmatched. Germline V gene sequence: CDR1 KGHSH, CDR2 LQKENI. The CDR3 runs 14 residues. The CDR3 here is CASSATGGNQPQHF. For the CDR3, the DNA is TGTGCCAGCTCAGCGACAGGGGGCAATCAGCCCCAGCATTTT.

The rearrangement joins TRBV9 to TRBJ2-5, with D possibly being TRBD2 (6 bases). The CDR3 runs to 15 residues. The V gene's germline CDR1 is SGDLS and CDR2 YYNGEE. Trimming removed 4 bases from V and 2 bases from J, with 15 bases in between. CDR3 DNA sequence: TGTGCCAGCAGCTCCCGGGGGATATGGCAAGAGACCCAGTACTTC. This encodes CASSSRGIWQETQYF. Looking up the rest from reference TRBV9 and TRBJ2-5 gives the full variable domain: DSGVTQTPKHLITATGQRVTLRCSPRSGDLSVYWYQQSLDQGLQFLIQYYNGEERAKGNILERFSAQQFPDLHSELNLSSLELGDSALYFCASSSRGIWQETQYFGPGTRLLVL.

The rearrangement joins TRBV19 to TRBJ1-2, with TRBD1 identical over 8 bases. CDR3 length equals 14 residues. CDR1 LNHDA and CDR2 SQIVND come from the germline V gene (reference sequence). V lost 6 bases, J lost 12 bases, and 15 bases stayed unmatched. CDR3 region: CASSPSGDRTRHTF. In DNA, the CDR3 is TGTGCCAGTAGCCCCTCGGGGGACAGGACGCGCCACACCTTC. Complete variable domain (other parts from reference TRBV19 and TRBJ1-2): DGGITQSPKYLFRKEGQNVTLSCEQNLNHDAMYWYRQDPGQGLRLIYYSQIVNDFQKGDIAEGYSVSREKKESFPLTVTSAQKNPTAFYLCASSPSGDRTRHTFGSGTRLTVV.

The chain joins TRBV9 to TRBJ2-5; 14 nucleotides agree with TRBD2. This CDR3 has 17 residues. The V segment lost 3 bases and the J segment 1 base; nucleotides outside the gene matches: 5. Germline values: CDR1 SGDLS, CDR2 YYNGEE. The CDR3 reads CASSAGLAGGIQETQYF. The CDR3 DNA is TGTGCCAGCAGCGCCGGACTAGCGGGGGGTATCCAAGAGACCCAGTACTTC.

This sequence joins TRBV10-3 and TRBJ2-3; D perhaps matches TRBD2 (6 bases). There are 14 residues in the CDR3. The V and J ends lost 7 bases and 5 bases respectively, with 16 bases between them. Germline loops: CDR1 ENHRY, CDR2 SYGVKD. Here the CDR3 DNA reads TGTGCCATCAAAAGGCCTAGCGTAGGAGATACGCAGTATTTT. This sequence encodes CAIKRPSVGDTQYF.

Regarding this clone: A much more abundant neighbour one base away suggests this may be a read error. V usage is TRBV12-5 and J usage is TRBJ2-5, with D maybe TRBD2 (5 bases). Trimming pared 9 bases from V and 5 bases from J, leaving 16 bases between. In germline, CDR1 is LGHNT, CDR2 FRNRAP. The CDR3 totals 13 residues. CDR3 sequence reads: CASLDAAGETQYF. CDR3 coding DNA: TGTGCTAGCTTGGATGCGGCGGGTGAGACCCAGTACTTC.

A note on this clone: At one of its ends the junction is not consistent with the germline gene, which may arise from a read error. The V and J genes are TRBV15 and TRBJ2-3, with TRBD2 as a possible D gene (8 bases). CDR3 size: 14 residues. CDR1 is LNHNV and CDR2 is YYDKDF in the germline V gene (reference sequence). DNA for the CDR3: TGTGCCACCAGCAGAAGCGTAGCGGGACAGATTGGGTTTTTT. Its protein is CATSRSVAGQIGFF.

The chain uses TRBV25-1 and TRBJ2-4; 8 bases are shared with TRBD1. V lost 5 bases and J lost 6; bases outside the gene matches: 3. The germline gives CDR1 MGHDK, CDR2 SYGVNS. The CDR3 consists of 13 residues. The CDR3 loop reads CASSRTGGNIQYF. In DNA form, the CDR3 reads TGTGCCAGCAGTAGAACAGGGGGAAACATTCAGTACTTC.

The CDR3 loop reads CASSLSQNQPQHF. The CDR3 nucleotides are TGTGCCAGCAGTTTGTCGCAGAATCAGCCCCAGCATTTT. The chain combines TRBV12-3 or TRBV12-4 with TRBJ1-5; no firm D call. This CDR3 comprises 13 residues. The V gene lost 3 bases and the J gene lost 4 bases, with 7 bases spanning the gap.

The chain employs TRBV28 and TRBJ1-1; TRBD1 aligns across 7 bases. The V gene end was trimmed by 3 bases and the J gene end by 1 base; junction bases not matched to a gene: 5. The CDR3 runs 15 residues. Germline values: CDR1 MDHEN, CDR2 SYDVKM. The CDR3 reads CASSFPGQTNTEAFF. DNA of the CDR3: TGTGCCAGCAGTTTCCCGGGACAGACGAACACTGAAGCTTTCTTT.

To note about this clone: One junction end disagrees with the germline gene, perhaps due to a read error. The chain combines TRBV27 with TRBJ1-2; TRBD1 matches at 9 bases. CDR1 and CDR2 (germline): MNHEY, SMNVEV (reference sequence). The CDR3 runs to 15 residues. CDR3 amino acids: CASNLSSGQGSPYTF. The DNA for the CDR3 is TGTGCCAGCAATTTATCATCGGGACAGGGAAGTCCCTACACCTTC.

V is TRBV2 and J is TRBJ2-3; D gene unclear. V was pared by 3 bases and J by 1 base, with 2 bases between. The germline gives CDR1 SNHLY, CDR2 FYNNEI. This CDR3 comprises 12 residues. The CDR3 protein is CASSDGTDTQYF. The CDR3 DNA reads TGTGCCAGCAGTGATGGCACAGATACGCAGTATTTT.